The entry below gives a single TCR beta chain sequence along with its context. This specimen belongs to a study of T cells after yellow fever vaccination. Germline V gene lookup returns CDR1 DFQATT and CDR2 SNEGSKA (reference sequence). The junction had 7 bases not matched to a gene; V was cut back by 5 bases and J by 5 bases. This CDR3 contains 14 residues. TCRdb processed the 5' RACE reads anew with MiXCR; each CDR3 protein has one entry. Seen here are about 260,000 distinct CDR3 sequences, around 13% observed once, and the top ten hold approximately 0.49%. The sequences come from CD4+ T cells sorted from PBMCs, collected 45 days after the yellow fever booster vaccination. This clonotype was obtained from a man aged 25 to 40 who received the YFV17D yellow fever vaccine. The chain couples TRBV20-1 to TRBJ2-2; 8 nucleotides match TRBD2. CDR3 bases: TGCAGTGCTGCAGCGGGAGAAGTGACCGGGGAGCTGTTTTTT. It translates to CSAAAGEVTGELFF.